What follows are 10 T cell receptor beta chains derived from one specimen sequenced in a study. TCRdb reanalysed the 5' RACE reads using MiXCR and keeps one entry per CDR3 protein. The table records over 50,000 distinct CDR3 sequences, around 30% of them present only once. The sample consisted of tumor-infiltrating naive CD4+ T cells sorted from the breast tumor. As to subset: naive CD4+ T cells, CD4+CD45RA+CD25-. These receptors were obtained from a female donor with breast cancer.

This clonotype was observed a handful of times. V and J are TRBV7-3 and TRBJ2-5; D may be TRBD2 (7 bases). This CDR3 is 13 amino acids long. Germline CDR1 and CDR2: SGHTA and FQGTGA. Trimming removed 5 bases at V and 7 bases at J, with 14 bases between. The CDR3 DNA follows: TGTGCCAGCAGCGCCTCTAGGGGGGGGACCCAGTACTTC. This gives the protein CASSASRGGTQYF.

In this sample, this clonotype turned up a few times. V usage is TRBV25-1 and J usage is TRBJ1-2; a weak D match, TRBD1 (6 bases). The CDR3 loop spans 14 amino acids. V gave up 8 bases and J gave up 6 bases, with 19 bases separating them. Germline V gene data show CDR1 as MGHDK and CDR2 as SYGVNS. CDR3 DNA: TGTGCCAGCTCGCAGACAGGACACACTGATGGCTACACCTTC. Its protein is CASSQTGHTDGYTF.

The sample holds a few counts of this clonotype. V usage is TRBV3-1 and J usage is TRBJ1-1, with D perhaps matching TRBD1 (5 bases). V lost 2 bases and J lost 12, with 13 bases in between. The CDR3 has 12 residues. Looked up from germline, CDR1 is LGHDT and CDR2 is YNNKEL (reference sequence). The CDR3 bases are TGTGCCAGCAGCCAACCCGCCGGGACCACTTTCTTT. It yields the protein CASSQPAGTTFF.

This clonotype has just a few counts. This may be a read error, as it is one base from a much larger clone. The genes are TRBV4-3 and TRBJ2-1; 10 bases match TRBD2. The J segment lost 11 bases and the V segment lost 0 bases, leaving 10 bases of the junction unmatched. This CDR3 comprises 16 residues. Per germline, CDR1 LGHNA and CDR2 YSLEER. The chain's CDR3 is CASSQDELAGFNKQFF. DNA of the CDR3: TGCGCCAGCAGCCAAGATGAACTAGCGGGATTTAATAAGCAGTTCTTC.

This clonotype was counted a few times. CDR3 amino acids: CASSFKGGLGQYF. The CDR3 DNA sequence: TGTGCCAGCAGCTTTAAAGGGGGACTTGGGCAGTATTTT. The genes are TRBV7-9 and TRBJ2-3; D possibly matches TRBD1 or TRBD2 (6 bases each). Germline V gene data show CDR1 as SEHNR and CDR2 as FQNEAQ (reference sequence). This CDR3 region has 13 residues. V was pared by 3 bases and J by 11 bases, with 15 bases between.

This clonotype has more than one count but fewer than ten. V is TRBV4-2 and J is TRBJ2-3; D is perhaps TRBD2 (5 bases). Between the trimmed V and J ends, which lost 0 bases and 0 bases, there was a span of 10 bases. The CDR3 is 16 amino acids. Germline V gene sequence: CDR1 LGHNA, CDR2 YNFKEQ. DNA for the CDR3: TGTGCCAGCAGCCAAGATAATCGGACTAGCACAGATACGCAGTATTTT. Its translation: CASSQDNRTSTDTQYF.

The chain uses TRBV20-1 and TRBJ2-1, with TRBD2 identical over 8 bases. Germline CDR1 DFQATT, CDR2 SNEGSKA (reference sequence). The V gene end was trimmed by 0 bases and the J gene end by 2 bases; junction bases not matched to a gene: 3. This CDR3 region has 15 residues. The CDR3 protein is CSARDLTSAYNEQFF. CDR3 sequence (DNA): TGCAGTGCTAGAGATCTGACTAGCGCCTACAATGAGCAGTTCTTC.

This chain connects TRBV7-2 to TRBJ2-1, with TRBD1 as a possible D gene (5 bases). V was shortened by 3 bases and J by 6 bases, with 9 bases between the two germline ends. The CDR3 spans 13 residues. Germline V gives CDR1 SGHTA, CDR2 FQGNSA. The CDR3 bases are TGTGCCAGCAGCTTCCAGGGTCGCAATGAGCAGTTCTTC. It encodes CASSFQGRNEQFF.

Only one count was recorded for this clonotype. The genes are TRBV28 and TRBJ1-1, with 8 bases lining up with TRBD1. The J segment lost 0 bases and the V segment lost 6 bases, leaving 6 bases of the junction unmatched. The CDR3 has 15 residues. Germline V gene data show CDR1 as MDHEN and CDR2 as SYDVKM. This CDR3 is CASRTLTGVNTEAFF. CDR3 nucleotide sequence: TGTGCCAGCAGGACCCTGACAGGGGTGAACACTGAAGCTTTCTTT.

This clonotype was seen more than once but under ten times. The rearrangement links TRBV15 to TRBJ2-3; D may be TRBD1 (6 bases). Germline assignment: CDR1 LNHNV and CDR2 YYDKDF (reference sequence). The CDR3 runs 16 residues. V lost 1 base to trimming and J lost 0 bases, with 11 bases between them. The CDR3: CATSRGRGSSTDTQYF. CDR3 coding DNA: TGTGCCACCAGCAGAGGCAGGGGCTCTAGCACAGATACGCAGTATTTT.